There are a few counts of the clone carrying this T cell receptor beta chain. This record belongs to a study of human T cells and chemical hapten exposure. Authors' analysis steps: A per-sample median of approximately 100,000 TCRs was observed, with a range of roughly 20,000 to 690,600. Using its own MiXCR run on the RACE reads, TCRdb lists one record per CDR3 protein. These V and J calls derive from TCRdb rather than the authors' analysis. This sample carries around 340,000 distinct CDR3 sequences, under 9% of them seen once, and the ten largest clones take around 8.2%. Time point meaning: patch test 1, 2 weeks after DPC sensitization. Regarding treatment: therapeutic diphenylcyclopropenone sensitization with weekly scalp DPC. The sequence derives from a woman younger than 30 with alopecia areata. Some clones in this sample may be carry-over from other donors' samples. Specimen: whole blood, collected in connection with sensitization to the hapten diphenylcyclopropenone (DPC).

CDR3 sequence reads: CASSYLGKRGSDTQYF. For the CDR3, the DNA is TGTGCCAGCAGTTACTTAGGAAAGCGGGGGTCAGATACGCAGTATTTT. This chain links TRBV6-2 or TRBV6-3 with TRBJ2-3; 8 nucleotides line up with TRBD2. Looked up from germline, CDR1 is MNHEY and CDR2 is SVGEGT. The CDR3 has 16 residues. V was clipped by 1 base and J by 4 bases; unmatched bases: 7.